This T cell receptor (beta chain) was identified in a study of cytomegalovirus exposure and HLA in healthy donors. About this clone itself: Its antigen is currently unknown.

V was pared by 4 bases and J by 4 bases, with 0 bases of the junction left unmatched. The CDR3 length is 15 residues. The germline V gene has CDR1 MDHEN and CDR2 SYDVKM. The study, taken as a whole, reports: Reported results showed that the classifier diagnosed cytomegalovirus status with high specificity and sensitivity.

The PCR contained 60 Vbeta and 13 Jbeta primers. In the original analysis: It was a later analysis that counted around 85 million unique TCR beta chains, of which some 10 million were shared. Assay used: immunoSEQ multiplex PCR; TCRdb lists only in-frame clones, some missing. The V and J calls and clone size come from that table; D and trimming were worked out from the DNA. The sample records 150,000 to 180,000 clones, roughly 74% being singletons. The sequence was collected from a man aged 18-30 years in good health and CMV-seronegative. The rearrangement links TRBV28 to TRBJ2-1; 14 nucleotides line up with TRBD2. The material sequenced was PBMCs. CDR3 protein: CASSWTSGGYNEQFF. The CDR3 DNA reads TGTGCCAGCAGTTGGACTAGCGGGGGGTACAATGAGCAGTTCTTC.